A single sample is the source of the 18 T cell receptor beta chains below, sequenced in a study of shared clonotypes between healthy human individuals. Assay used: immunoSEQ multiplex PCR; TCRdb lists only in-frame clones, some missing. Counted here are over a million clones, over 95% occurring once; the ten biggest clones make up more than 0.9%. The material sequenced was naive CD4+ T cells sorted from blood. The subset denotes: CD45RA+ positively selected. These receptors were obtained from a man aged 30 to 45 in good health.

The V and J genes are TRBV5-4 and TRBJ2-2; 11 bases are a match to TRBD1. The CDR3 covers 18 residues. Germline-derived CDR1 and CDR2 are SGHNT and YYREEE (reference sequence). Trimming cost V 7 bases and J 6 bases; bases outside gene matches: 17. CDR3 sequence: CASGESLRGTGGSGELFF. In DNA form, the CDR3 reads TGTGCCAGCGGCGAATCCCTCAGGGGGACAGGGGGATCCGGGGAGCTGTTTTTT. Drawing the rest from reference TRBV5-4 and TRBJ2-2, the complete variable domain is ETGVTQSPTHLIKTRGQQVTLRCSSQSGHNTVSWYQQALGQGPQFIFQYYREEENGRGNFPPRFSGLQFPNYSSELNVNALELDDSALYLCASGESLRGTGGSGELFFGEGSRLTVL.

V gene TRBV6-5 combines with J gene TRBJ2-2, with 7 bases aligning to TRBD1. The CDR3 is 15 amino acids. V was pared by 5 bases and J by 4 bases, with 7 bases of the junction left unmatched. CDR1 MNHEY and CDR2 SVGAGI come from the germline V gene. CDR3 nucleotides: TGTGCCAGCAGTACAGGGGTTGGTAGCACCGGGGAGCTGTTTTTT. Its protein is CASSTGVGSTGELFF.

Concerning this clone: Other DNA sequences in this sample translate to the same CDR3. This chain connects TRBV6-6 to TRBJ2-7; TRBD1 might be the D (5 bases). The CDR3 is 13 amino acids. Germline V lookup: CDR1 MNHNY, CDR2 SVGAGI (reference sequence). V lost 2 bases, J lost 3 bases, and 8 bases lay in between. Here the CDR3 DNA reads TGTGCCAGCAGTTACCTACAGGACTACGAGCAGTACTTC. Protein product: CASSYLQDYEQYF.

The chain has TRBV6-1 and TRBJ2-7; TRBD1 matches 8 bases. V lost 5 bases, J lost 3 bases, and 6 bases stayed unmatched. This CDR3 contains 14 residues. The germline V gene encodes CDR1 MNHNS and CDR2 SASEGT. For the CDR3, the DNA is TGTGCCAGCAGTACCCGGGACAGGTACTACGAGCAGTACTTC. Encoded protein: CASSTRDRYYEQYF.

This chain uses TRBV5-4 with TRBJ1-5; 7 bases agree with TRBD1. CDR3 length equals 15 residues. V lost 4 bases, J lost 4 bases, and 8 bases stayed unmatched. CDR1 is SGHNT, CDR2 YYREEE, per germline (reference sequence). CDR3 in DNA: TGTGCCAGCAGCCTTACAGGGGTCGGGAATCAGCCCCAGCATTTT. Translating gives CASSLTGVGNQPQHF.

The rearrangement links TRBV5-5 to TRBJ1-5, with TRBD1 as a possible D gene (5 bases). V was pared by 1 base and J by 2 bases, with 10 bases between. The CDR3 contains 15 residues. Per germline, CDR1 SGHKS and CDR2 YYEKEE (reference sequence). CDR3 in amino acids: CASSLTAGGNQPQHF. The CDR3 DNA sequence: TGTGCCAGCAGCTTGACCGCGGGGGGCAATCAGCCCCAGCATTTT.

This clone was found once. This sequence joins TRBV9 and TRBJ2-1, with no clear D. The CDR3 runs 16 residues. V was trimmed by 0 bases and J by 0 bases, leaving 10 bases between them. Germline V gene sequence: CDR1 SGDLS, CDR2 YYNGEE. Here the CDR3 reads CASSVDATVSYNEQFF. The CDR3 coding sequence is TGTGCCAGCAGCGTAGACGCGACTGTCTCCTACAATGAGCAGTTCTTC.

The genes are TRBV2 and TRBJ2-3; D might be TRBD1 (5 bases). The CDR3 consists of 14 residues. Germline lookup yields CDR1 SNHLY and CDR2 FYNNEI. V lost 1 base and J 4 bases, leaving 9 bases between the germline ends. CDR3 sequence: CASSEVAGSDTQYF. The CDR3 DNA sequence: TGTGCCAGCAGTGAAGTAGCAGGGTCAGATACGCAGTATTTT.

The chain has TRBV19 and TRBJ2-5, with 9 bases that match TRBD2. Germline V lookup: CDR1 LNHDA, CDR2 SQIVND (reference sequence). V dropped 2 bases and J dropped 2; count of bases not matched to a gene: 6. The CDR3 runs 16 residues. This CDR3 is CASSIPQTSGQETQYF. For the CDR3, the DNA is TGTGCCAGTAGTATACCCCAGACTAGCGGACAAGAGACCCAGTACTTC.

V usage is TRBV9 and J usage is TRBJ2-3; D possibly corresponds to TRBD1 (6 bases). The ends were cut back, 4 bases at V and 3 bases at J, with 12 bases in the middle. The V gene's germline CDR1 is SGDLS and CDR2 YYNGEE. The CDR3 runs to 14 residues. The CDR3 is CASSPVTGTDTQYF. In nucleotides, the CDR3 is TGTGCCAGCAGCCCTGTGACAGGAACAGATACGCAGTATTTT.

The chain links TRBV5-1 to TRBJ2-7; 9 nucleotides agree with TRBD1. The CDR3 is 15 residues long. Germline CDR1 SGHRS, CDR2 YFSETQ. V lost 2 bases, J lost 5 bases, and 8 bases stayed unmatched. The CDR3 DNA sequence: TGCGCCAGCAGCTTACCACAGGGGGCAGGCGACGAGCAGTACTTC. This encodes CASSLPQGAGDEQYF. Using reference TRBV5-1 and TRBJ2-7 for the parts outside the CDR3, the full variable domain is KAGVTQTPRYLIKTRGQQVTLSCSPISGHRSVSWYQQTPGQGLQFLFEYFSETQRNKGNFPGRFSGRQFSNSRSEMNVSTLELGDSALYLCASSLPQGAGDEQYFGPGTRLTVT.

This clone was observed once. The chain has TRBV6-1 and TRBJ2-5; 9 nucleotides line up with TRBD2. V gave up 6 bases and J gave up 5 bases; unmatched junction bases: 4. The CDR3 runs 13 residues. CDR1 is MNHNS and CDR2 is SASEGT in the germline V gene. DNA for the CDR3: TGTGCCAGCAGCCACAGCGGGAGGGAGACCCAGTACTTC. This sequence encodes CASSHSGRETQYF.

The chain is built from TRBV2 and TRBJ2-7; the D is unclear. CDR1 is SNHLY, CDR2 FYNNEI, per germline. The CDR3 is 13 amino acids. Trimming took 8 bases from V and 7 from J, leaving 18 bases between them. The CDR3 loop is CASQSIPLGEQYF. In DNA form, the CDR3 reads TGTGCCAGCCAAAGTATCCCCCTGGGGGAGCAGTACTTC.

The chain carries TRBV5-1 and TRBJ2-3, with a possible D match to TRBD1 (5 bases). Germline lookup yields CDR1 SGHRS and CDR2 YFSETQ. The V and J ends lost 2 bases and 2 bases respectively, with 15 bases between them. The CDR3 covers 16 residues. DNA for the CDR3: TGCGCCAGCAGCTTCATCGTTGTGGGGCTCACAGATACGCAGTATTTT. Amino acid sequence: CASSFIVVGLTDTQYF.

This rearrangement joins TRBV7-2 to TRBJ2-3, with 11 bases lining up with TRBD2. There are 16 residues in the CDR3. CDR1 SGHTA and CDR2 FQGNSA come from the germline V gene. With V trimmed by 1 base and J by 5 bases, 5 bases remained unmatched. The CDR3: CASSLVSGRARDTQYF. DNA of the CDR3: TGTGCCAGCAGCTTAGTTAGCGGGAGGGCAAGAGATACGCAGTATTTT.

The J gene is TRBJ1-2, the V gene TRBV7-9, with a possible D match to TRBD1 (6 bases). Trimming pared 1 base from V and 4 bases from J, leaving 13 bases between. The CDR3 contains 15 residues. The germline gives CDR1 SEHNR, CDR2 FQNEAQ (reference sequence). CDR3 sequence (DNA): TGTGCCAGCAGCTTAGGTGCACAGGGCCCCTATGGCTACACCTTC. Its protein is CASSLGAQGPYGYTF.

This chain connects TRBV6-5 to TRBJ1-1; D not certain. Germline CDR1 and CDR2: MNHEY and SVGAGI. This CDR3 is 14 amino acids long. Trimming took off 2 bases at V and 4 bases at J, with 11 bases between the two ends. In DNA, the CDR3 is TGTGCCAGCAGTTACGAGGCAGGTCGCACTGAAGCTTTCTTT. It translates to CASSYEAGRTEAFF.

The chain employs TRBV2 and TRBJ2-2; D perhaps matches TRBD1 (6 bases). This CDR3 contains 16 residues. The V end was cut by 4 bases, the J end by 4 bases, with 16 bases between. The germline gives CDR1 SNHLY, CDR2 FYNNEI. CDR3 sequence: CASSGGRGVGTGELFF. The CDR3 DNA reads as TGTGCCAGCAGTGGAGGCAGGGGCGTTGGCACCGGGGAGCTGTTTTTT. Filled out from reference TRBV2 and TRBJ2-2, the complete variable domain reads EPEVTQTPSHQVTQMGQEVILRCVPISNHLYFYWYRQILGQKVEFLVSFYNNEISEKSEIFDDQFSVERPDGSNFTLKIRSTKLEDSAMYFCASSGGRGVGTGELFFGEGSRLTVL.